A single sample is the source of the 23 T cell receptor beta chains below, sequenced in a study of cytomegalovirus exposure and HLA in healthy donors. The PCR contained 60 Vbeta and 13 Jbeta primers. Libraries were prepared by immunoSEQ multiplex PCR; TCRdb keeps only in-frame clonotypes and omits some of them. The table records approximately 150,000 clones, roughly 78% of them present only once. The sequenced sample was PBMCs. The receptors here all came from a man in his fifties in good health and CMV-seropositive.

The chain carries TRBV30 and TRBJ2-7, with TRBD1 identical over 10 bases. The V and J ends lost 5 bases and 1 base, in that order; junction bases with no gene match: 8. In germline, CDR1 is GTSNPN, CDR2 SVGIG (reference sequence). CDR3 length: 15 amino acids. CDR3 loop: CAWAETGGKSYEQYF. CDR3 coding DNA: TGTGCCTGGGCCGAGACAGGGGGCAAATCCTACGAGCAGTACTTC.

The chain has TRBV30 and TRBJ1-6; possible D gene TRBD1, 5 bases. Trimming shortened V by 4 bases and J by 0 bases, and 10 bases separated the two germline ends. CDR1 GTSNPN and CDR2 SVGIG come from the germline V gene (reference sequence). This CDR3 has 15 amino acids. Here the CDR3 DNA reads TGTGCCTGGATCGGGGGACCCTCCTATAATTCACCCCTCCACTTT. Protein product: CAWIGGPSYNSPLHF.

The rearrangement links TRBV4-1 to TRBJ2-7; D unresolved. Germline V gene lookup returns CDR1 MGHRA and CDR2 YSYEKL. This CDR3 spans 15 amino acids. Trimming shortened V by 1 base and J by 0 bases, and 10 bases separated the two germline ends. DNA of the CDR3: TGCGCCAGCAGCCAAGTTCTGTTAAACTCCTACGAGCAGTACTTC. This encodes CASSQVLLNSYEQYF.

This chain joins TRBV6-4 and TRBJ1-2, with TRBD1 matching 10 bases. The J segment lost 4 bases and the V segment lost 3 bases, leaving 2 bases of the junction unmatched. The CDR3 runs to 14 residues. Germline CDR1 and CDR2: MRHNA and SNTAGT. The CDR3: CASSEWDRGYGYTF. The DNA of the CDR3 is TGTGCCAGCAGTGAATGGGACAGGGGCTATGGCTACACCTTC.

The rearrangement links TRBV2 to TRBJ2-4; 7 bases line up with TRBD1. J lost 1 base, V lost 4 bases, and 4 bases had no gene match. The CDR3 is made up of 15 amino acids. CDR1 and CDR2 from the germline V gene are SNHLY and FYNNEI. Here the CDR3 reads CASSGKGAAKNIQYF. CDR3 coding DNA: TGTGCCAGCAGTGGTAAGGGGGCGGCCAAAAACATTCAGTACTTC.

This clone was detected a few times. This chain connects TRBV4-1 to TRBJ1-4, with D perhaps TRBD1 (5 bases). CDR3 length: 15 residues. V shed 0 bases and J shed 8 bases, with 13 bases lying between them. In germline, CDR1 is MGHRA, CDR2 YSYEKL. The CDR3 loop reads CASSQDPRGKEKLFF. The CDR3 nucleotides are TGCGCCAGCAGCCAAGACCCCCGGGGGAAGGAAAAACTGTTTTTT.

The gene calls are TRBV5-1 and TRBJ2-1; D may be TRBD2 (5 bases). In germline, CDR1 is SGHRS, CDR2 YFSETQ. V was shortened by 0 bases and J by 2 bases, with 12 bases between the two germline ends. The CDR3 is made up of 16 amino acids. CDR3 sequence (DNA): TGCGCCAGCAGCTTGGTACCGGAACTAGCCTACAATGAGCAGTTCTTC. This sequence encodes CASSLVPELAYNEQFF.

The chain recombines TRBV5-1 with TRBJ2-5; possible D gene TRBD2, 6 bases. This CDR3 is 16 amino acids long. The germline V and J ends were trimmed by 0 bases and 2 bases, with 14 bases remaining between them. Per the germline V gene, CDR1 is SGHRS and CDR2 is YFSETQ. In DNA, the CDR3 is TGCGCCAGCAGCTTGGAGCCCGGGACTCGTCAAGAGACCCAGTACTTC. Translating gives CASSLEPGTRQETQYF.

The table lists this clone with a few counts. The gene calls are TRBV7-9 and TRBJ2-3, with D maybe TRBD1 (5 bases). CDR1 and CDR2 (germline): SEHNR, FQNEAQ (reference sequence). The CDR3 runs to 14 residues. V lost 5 bases and J 4 bases, leaving 13 bases between the germline ends. In DNA, the CDR3 is TGTGCCAGCAGCCCAGGGTCGGTTGCAGATACGCAGTATTTT. Residues: CASSPGSVADTQYF.

J is TRBJ2-6 and V is TRBV6-5; tentative D call: TRBD1 (6 bases). V was cut by 6 bases and J by 0 bases, with 9 bases left in between. CDR1 MNHEY and CDR2 SVGAGI come from the germline V gene. CDR3 length equals 15 residues. CDR3 in DNA: TGTGCCAGCAGCTCGGACAGCTCTGGGGCCAACGTCCTGACTTTC. It codes for CASSSDSSGANVLTF.

This rearrangement joins TRBV12-1 to TRBJ2-2; TRBD2 is the table's D call, not checked against the DNA. TRBV12-1 is assigned pseudogene status. The length of the CDR3 is 16 residues. This CDR3 is CASSFGLAGLAGELFF. The CDR3 region has the DNA TGTGCCAGCAGCTTTGGACTAGCGGGATTGGCCGGGGAGCTGTTTTTT.

The chain's CDR3 is CASSFAGGRETQYF. In DNA, the CDR3 is TGTGCCAGCAGTTTCGCGGGAGGGCGAGAGACCCAGTACTTC. The chain recombines TRBV28 with TRBJ2-5; 9 nucleotides align to TRBD2. From germline, CDR1 is MDHEN and CDR2 SYDVKM. J was trimmed by 4 bases and V by 3 bases; bases with no gene match: 3. The CDR3 extends over 14 amino acids.

The chain links TRBV13 to TRBJ2-7; possible D gene TRBD2, 5 bases. This CDR3 is 13 amino acids long. V was cut by 4 bases and J by 1 base, with 8 bases left in between. The germline CDR1 and CDR2 sequences are PRHDT and FYEKMQ (reference sequence). The CDR3: CASSSSGSYEQYF. The DNA for the CDR3 is TGTGCCAGCAGCTCTTCGGGGTCCTACGAGCAGTACTTC.

The J gene is TRBJ2-6, the V gene TRBV19, with a possible D match to TRBD1 (6 bases). Germline V CDR1 and CDR2: LNHDA, SQIVND (reference sequence). Trimming left V 2 bases short and J 0 bases short, with 17 bases between. This CDR3 region has 19 residues. The CDR3 here is CASSIRGQGRTSGANVLTF. The CDR3 DNA follows: TGTGCCAGTAGTATAAGAGGGCAGGGGCGAACCTCTGGGGCCAACGTCCTGACTTTC.

The rearrangement links TRBV2 to TRBJ1-5; 12 bases are a match to TRBD1. V lost 6 bases, J lost 3 bases, and 3 bases stayed unmatched. Germline loops: CDR1 SNHLY, CDR2 FYNNEI. This CDR3 is 15 amino acids long. Here the CDR3 reads CASSGTGGNNQPQHF. The CDR3, as DNA: TGTGCCAGCAGCGGGACAGGGGGCAACAATCAGCCCCAGCATTTT.

V and J are TRBV5-4 and TRBJ2-3, with 10 bases fitting TRBD1. There are 14 residues in the CDR3. V was pared by 4 bases and J by 5 bases, with 4 bases of the junction left unmatched. Germline-derived CDR1 and CDR2 are SGHNT and YYREEE (reference sequence). CDR3 sequence: CASSTDRGQDTQYF. The CDR3 DNA follows: TGTGCCAGCAGCACCGACAGGGGGCAAGATACGCAGTATTTT. Full variable domain (remainder filled in from reference TRBV5-4 and TRBJ2-3): ETGVTQSPTHLIKTRGQQVTLRCSSQSGHNTVSWYQQALGQGPQFIFQYYREEENGRGNFPPRFSGLQFPNYSSELNVNALELDDSALYLCASSTDRGQDTQYFGPGTRLTVL.

The chain combines TRBV4-1 with TRBJ2-6; D gene ambiguous. The ends were cut back, 0 bases at V and 2 bases at J, with 14 bases in the middle. The CDR3 runs to 18 residues. Germline-derived CDR1 and CDR2 are MGHRA and YSYEKL. The CDR3 DNA is TGCGCCAGCAGCCAAGATCAGGTCGGCGCTCCTGGGGCCAACGTCCTGACTTTC. Its protein is CASSQDQVGAPGANVLTF.

Concerning this clone itself: The junction differs from germline at one of its ends, possibly a read error. The chain employs TRBV28 and TRBJ1-5; D might be TRBD1 (5 bases). Germline V gives CDR1 MDHEN, CDR2 SYDVKM. The CDR3 consists of 15 residues. Written as DNA, the CDR3 is TGTGCCGGCAGTAGCCTTGGGGGGATCAGTCAGCCCCAGCATTTT. It specifies CAGSSLGGISQPQHF.

The J gene is TRBJ1-5, the V gene TRBV19; D might be TRBD1 (6 bases). Trimming pared 4 bases from V and 6 bases from J, leaving 22 bases between. The CDR3 length is 17 residues. In germline, CDR1 is LNHDA, CDR2 SQIVND (reference sequence). The CDR3 sequence: CASSNRGGGYSRQPQHF. The CDR3 DNA reads as TGTGCCAGTAGTAATCGTGGTGGGGGCTATTCCCGTCAGCCCCAGCATTTT.

V is TRBV7-9 and J is TRBJ1-5; perhaps TRBD1 as D (6 bases). CDR3 size: 12 residues. Germline V gene lookup returns CDR1 SEHNR and CDR2 FQNEAQ (reference sequence). CDR3 residues: CSGGGRGQPQHF. Written as DNA, the CDR3 is TGTTCCGGGGGGGGGCGCGGTCAGCCCCAGCATTTT. The variable domain in full, completed from reference TRBV7-9 and TRBJ1-5, reads DTGVSQNPRHKITKRGQNVTFRCDPISEHNRLYWYRQTLGQGPEFLTYFQNEAQLEKSRLLSDRFSAERPKGSFSTLEIQRTEQGDSAMYLCSGGGRGQPQHFGDGTRLSIL.

About this clone: One junction end does not reproduce the germline sequence, and a read error may be involved. The chain uses TRBV7-9 and TRBJ2-2, with 8 bases identical to TRBD2. Germline V gene data show CDR1 as SEHNR and CDR2 as FQNEAQ (reference sequence). This CDR3 has 16 amino acids. CDR3 in amino acids: CSSSLLGLVGSGELFF. Here the CDR3 DNA reads TGTTCCAGCAGCTTATTGGGACTAGTTGGATCCGGGGAGCTGTTTTTT.

In this sample, this clone turned up a few times. The chain has TRBV6-1 and TRBJ2-3; D is possibly TRBD2 (5 bases). Deletions cut 4 bases from V and 3 bases from J, with 14 bases between. Germline V CDR1 and CDR2: MNHNS, SASEGT. The CDR3 length is 15 residues. The chain's CDR3 is CASSARGVRTDTQYF. The CDR3, as DNA: TGTGCCAGCAGTGCTCGGGGAGTACGTACAGATACGCAGTATTTT.

The chain is built from TRBV7-9 and TRBJ1-4; TRBD1 might be the D (6 bases). CDR3 length equals 14 residues. Trimming left V 5 bases short and J 6 bases short, with 13 bases between. The germline V gene has CDR1 SEHNR and CDR2 FQNEAQ (reference sequence). CDR3 loop: CASSHNSGDEKLFF. The CDR3 DNA reads TGTGCCAGCAGCCACAACTCAGGGGATGAAAAACTGTTTTTT.